This T cell receptor beta chain was captured in a study of T cell repertoires in cytomegalovirus infection. Study observations and caveats: There were carriers of CMV plus the relevant HLA, and cumulative public TCR beta family frequency identified them.

This clonotype showed up just a few times. Its antigen is as yet unknown. CDR1 and CDR2 (germline): LGHDT, YNNKEL (reference sequence). Trimming shortened V by 2 bases and J by 1 base, and 5 bases separated the two germline ends. The CDR3 loop spans 14 amino acids. TCRdb recomputed calls from the reads with MiXCR, one row per CDR3 protein. This sample carries approximately 500,000 distinct CDR3 sequences, around 27% of them seen once, and the ten largest clones take about 13%. The source of this sequence is a human donor in good health (CMV status not recorded). Some clones in this sample may be carry-over from other donors' samples. V gene TRBV3-1 combines with J gene TRBJ2-2; D remains ambiguous. The source material was PBMCs. The CDR3 region has the DNA TGTGCCAGCAGCCAAAATGTGAACACCGGGGAGCTGTTTTTT. Protein: CASSQNVNTGELFF. The full variable domain, its missing parts supplied by reference TRBV3-1 and TRBJ2-2, is DTAVSQTPKYLVTQMGNDKSIKCEQNLGHDTMYWYKQDSKKFLKIMFSYNNKELIINETVPNRFSPKSPDKAHLNLHINSLELGDSAVYFCASSQNVNTGELFFGEGSRLTVL.